The 21 T cell receptor beta chains listed next were all sequenced from one sample in a study of OX40 agonist ivuxolimab in advanced cancers. Here immunoSEQ multiplex PCR was the method, and the copy in TCRdb shows in-frame clones only, minus some. The sample comprises tens of thousands of clones, just over 85% of which are singletons, and roughly 4% rests with the top ten. The sample consisted of CD4+ or CD8+ T cells sorted from blood, taken in a trial of the OX40 agonist ivuxolimab. The source of these receptors is an adult with an advanced solid tumor such as melanoma, head and neck, liver or kidney cancer.

The genes are TRBV30 and TRBJ1-2; D is unclear. In germline, CDR1 is GTSNPN, CDR2 SVGIG (reference sequence). This CDR3 has 14 amino acids. V gave up 4 bases and J gave up 4 bases, with 16 bases separating them. CDR3 protein: CAWTSAEASYGYTF. In nucleotides, the CDR3 is TGTGCCTGGACCTCTGCCGAAGCCTCCTATGGCTACACCTTC.

As concerns this clone: Other DNA sequences from this sample encode an identical CDR3 as well. The chain uses TRBV30 and TRBJ1-1; D is uncertain. Germline V gives CDR1 GTSNPN, CDR2 SVGIG (reference sequence). The V end lost 0 bases, the J end lost 0 bases, and 8 bases lay between the germline ends. This CDR3 spans 14 amino acids. CDR3 amino acids: CAWSVGQLNTEAFF. DNA of the CDR3: TGTGCCTGGAGTGTAGGGCAGCTGAACACTGAAGCTTTCTTT.

Points on this clone: Other DNA sequences in this sample translate to the same CDR3. This sequence joins TRBV25-1 and TRBJ2-3, with 9 bases fitting TRBD1. The V gene's germline CDR1 is MGHDK and CDR2 SYGVNS. With 8 bases clipped from V and 6 bases from J, the junction kept 9 bases outside the gene matches. The CDR3 runs 14 residues. The DNA for the CDR3 is TGTGCCAGCGGGGACAGGGCCCACACGGATACGCAGTATTTT. Translating it yields CASGDRAHTDTQYF.

In regard to this clone: One junction end does not reproduce the germline sequence, and a read error may be involved. This chain uses TRBV5-4 with TRBJ2-7, with no clear D. This CDR3 region has 15 residues. Looked up from germline, CDR1 is SGHNT and CDR2 is YYREEE (reference sequence). The CDR3 protein is CASSLEAGPQAGVDF. The CDR3 coding sequence is TGTGCCAGCAGCTTGGAGGCAGGACCCCAAGCTGGAGTGGACTTC.

As for this clone: This specimen includes other DNA sequences encoding the same CDR3. The chain links TRBV6-5 to TRBJ1-1, with D possibly being TRBD1 (5 bases). This CDR3 region has 15 residues. The germline V gene has CDR1 MNHEY and CDR2 SVGAGI. Trimming took off 2 bases at V and 3 bases at J, with 13 bases between the two ends. CDR3 nucleotides: TGTGCCAGCAGTTACGGCACAGTGGGGGACACTGAAGCTTTCTTT. This gives the protein CASSYGTVGDTEAFF.

This chain joins TRBV5-4 and TRBJ2-3; weak D call: TRBD2 (6 bases). This CDR3 has 15 residues. Trimming removed 4 bases from V and 4 bases from J, with 16 bases in between. CDR1 SGHNT and CDR2 YYREEE come from the germline V gene (reference sequence). The CDR3 region has the DNA TGTGCCAGCAGCCCGCCCGGGAGAGGGGCAGATACGCAGTATTTT. It translates to CASSPPGRGADTQYF.

V gene TRBV11-1 combines with J gene TRBJ1-2; possible D gene TRBD1, 6 bases. The V and J ends lost 4 bases and 8 bases respectively, with 17 bases between them. This CDR3 region has 14 residues. CDR1 is SGHAT, CDR2 FQDESV, per germline (reference sequence). CDR3 nucleotide sequence: TGTGCCAGCAGCTCCAACAGGGAGACGGGCGGCTACACCTTC. Encoded protein: CASSSNRETGGYTF.

The chain uses TRBV4-1 and TRBJ1-1; D ambiguous. Trimming left V 1 base short and J 2 bases short, with 11 bases between. This CDR3 contains 15 residues. Germline V lookup: CDR1 MGHRA, CDR2 YSYEKL. CDR3 in amino acids: CASSQVTQLNTEAFF. As DNA, the CDR3 is TGCGCCAGCAGCCAAGTAACACAGCTAAACACTGAAGCTTTCTTT.

This chain joins TRBV5-1 and TRBJ1-2; D uncertain. Germline V CDR1 and CDR2: SGHRS, YFSETQ. V lost 1 base, J lost 3 bases, and 7 bases lay in between. The CDR3 consists of 13 residues. CDR3 region: CASSLSGDYGYTF. For the CDR3, the DNA is TGCGCCAGCAGCTTGAGCGGCGACTATGGCTACACCTTC.

The rearrangement joins TRBV18 to TRBJ2-2; D remains unclear. Trimming shortened V by 5 bases and J by 2 bases, and 18 bases separated the two germline ends. The CDR3 has 17 amino acids. The germline V gene has CDR1 KGHSH and CDR2 LQKENI. The CDR3 spells CASSSTHGNSNTGELFF. The CDR3 nucleotides are TGTGCCAGCTCATCGACACATGGTAACTCAAACACCGGGGAGCTGTTTTTT.

This rearrangement joins TRBV5-5 to TRBJ2-7, with 9 bases that match TRBD2. The V gene's germline CDR1 is SGHKS and CDR2 YYEKEE (reference sequence). This CDR3 region has 15 residues. V shed 0 bases, J shed 2 bases, and the junction held 3 bases outside the gene matches. As DNA, the CDR3 is TGTGCCAGCAGCTTGGCGGCTAGCGGGACCTACGAGCAGTACTTC. It translates to CASSLAASGTYEQYF.

This clone came up a few times. The chain joins TRBV11-3 to TRBJ1-1; a possible D gene is TRBD1 (5 bases). The germline CDR1 and CDR2 sequences are SGHNT and YENEEA. Trimming removed 4 bases from V and 0 bases from J, with 15 bases in between. CDR3 size: 16 residues. The CDR3 DNA sequence: TGTGCCAGCAGCTCTCCCCCAGGGCACATGAACACTGAAGCTTTCTTT. Translation: CASSSPPGHMNTEAFF. The full variable domain, its missing parts supplied by reference TRBV11-3 and TRBJ1-1, is EAGVVQSPRYKIIEKKQPVAFWCNPISGHNTLYWYLQNLGQGPELLIRYENEEAVDDSQLPKDRFSAERLKGVDSTLKIQPAELGDSAVYLCASSSPPGHMNTEAFFGQGTRLTVV.

The rearrangement links TRBV18 to TRBJ2-7, with 7 bases lining up with TRBD1. The V gene end was trimmed by 2 bases and the J gene end by 4 bases; junction bases not matched to a gene: 5. The CDR3 is made up of 14 amino acids. Per the germline V gene, CDR1 is KGHSH and CDR2 is LQKENI. Here the CDR3 DNA reads TGTGCCAGCTCACCAGGCCTACAGGGGTACGAGCAGTACTTC. The encoded protein is CASSPGLQGYEQYF.

The chain has TRBV25-1 and TRBJ1-6; TRBD1 aligns across 10 bases. The junction had 4 bases not matched to a gene; V was cut back by 2 bases and J by 6 bases. CDR3 size: 16 residues. The germline V gene has CDR1 MGHDK and CDR2 SYGVNS. The CDR3 loop reads CASSEPRQGANSPLHF. In nucleotides, the CDR3 is TGTGCCAGCAGTGAACCACGACAGGGGGCTAATTCACCCCTCCACTTT.

The V call is TRBV19, the J call TRBJ2-1; 8 bases are a match to TRBD2. The CDR3 runs 14 residues. Germline CDR1 LNHDA, CDR2 SQIVND (reference sequence). J was trimmed by 7 bases and V by 6 bases; bases with no gene match: 8. CDR3 sequence (DNA): TGTGCCAGTAGACCGGGACTAGAAAAAAATGAGCAGTTCTTC. Its protein product is CASRPGLEKNEQFF.

The chain carries TRBV11-2 and TRBJ2-1; no definite D call. The CDR3 covers 11 residues. The germline V gene has CDR1 SGHAT and CDR2 FQNNGV. Trimming left V 4 bases short and J 6 bases short, with 4 bases between. DNA of the CDR3: TGTGCCAGCAGCTCTTTCAATGAGCAGTTCTTC. Residues: CASSSFNEQFF.

The V and J genes are TRBV29-1 and TRBJ2-7; a weak D match, TRBD1 (5 bases). The CDR3 contains 14 residues. CDR1 SQVTM and CDR2 ANQGSEA come from the germline V gene. Trimming cost V 4 bases and J 6 bases, with 19 bases left between them. The DNA of the CDR3 is TGCAGCGTTGGTGAGGACACCCTCTCGGGCGAGCAGTACTTC. This encodes CSVGEDTLSGEQYF.

CDR3 bases: TGTGCCAGCAGTCTGGACGGGATCAGCAGAGAGCAGTACTTC. It specifies CASSLDGISREQYF. V is TRBV6-6 and J is TRBJ2-7; D possibly corresponds to TRBD2 (5 bases). The V and J ends lost 5 bases and 7 bases respectively, with 18 bases between them. This CDR3 is 14 amino acids long. Germline CDR1 and CDR2: MNHNY and SVGAGI (reference sequence).

The chain is built from TRBV27 and TRBJ2-5; 9 bases match TRBD2. Trimming removed 6 bases from V and 1 base from J; junction bases left unmatched: 9. The germline gives CDR1 MNHEY, CDR2 SMNVEV (reference sequence). CDR3 size: 16 residues. The CDR3 bases are TGTGCCAGCAGCCGCGGGATAGCGGGAGTCCAAGAGACCCAGTACTTC. Protein: CASSRGIAGVQETQYF.

The CDR3 DNA sequence: TGTGCCAGCTCACCAGGTCAGGGGAACGAGCAGTACTTC. Translating gives CASSPGQGNEQYF. The chain couples TRBV18 to TRBJ2-7; D perhaps matches TRBD1 (6 bases). Trimming stripped 2 bases from V and 5 bases from J, with 10 bases between. The CDR3 sequence is 13 residues long. CDR1 is KGHSH and CDR2 is LQKENI in the germline V gene. Based on the CDR3 plus reference TRBV18 and TRBJ2-7, the full variable domain is NAGVMQNPRHLVRRRGQEARLRCSPMKGHSHVYWYRQLPEEGLKFMVYLQKENIIDESGMPKERFSAEFPKEGPSILRIQQVVRGDSAAYFCASSPGQGNEQYFGPGTRLTVT.

The V call is TRBV29-1, the J call TRBJ1-1, with 12 bases lining up with TRBD1. The V and J ends lost 6 bases and 12 bases, in that order; junction bases with no gene match: 14. The germline V gene has CDR1 SQVTM and CDR2 ANQGSEA. This CDR3 region has 14 residues. The CDR3 DNA follows: TGCAGCGTGGAGGGGACAGGGGGCGCGGGGCTTTCTTTCTTT. Its translation: CSVEGTGGAGLSFF.